The rows below give T cell receptor beta chains drawn from one sample of a study of T cell responses to AZD1222 COVID-19 vaccine. Method: immunoSEQ multiplex PCR; TCRdb's copy keeps in-frame clones and lacks some. The data contain 90,000 to 110,000 clones, around 87% of them seen just once; the ten biggest clones take up 4% to 5.5%. The sequences come from peripheral blood, collected 28 days after the second AZD1222 dose. Receptors originate from an adult who received the AZD1222 COVID-19 vaccine. The CDR3 runs from the conserved cysteine through the conserved F or W. The D gene is left open where the match is weak. Rows may omit the clone size; those that give it use once, few, many or a size class.

>TRBV28|NA|NA|13|TRBJ2-1
TGTGCCAGCAGTTTTGCCGCCGTCGATGAGCAGTTCTTC
CASSFAAVDEQFF
>TRBV14|TRBD2|NA|17|TRBJ2-1
TGTGCCAGCAGCCAAGGTAGACTAGCGGGAAACTACAATGAGCAGTTCTTC
CASSQGRLAGNYNEQFF
>TRBV2|TRBD2|NA|14|TRBJ2-7
TGTGCCAGCAGGGGGGGGACTAGGCTGATCGAGCAGTACTTC
CASRGGTRLIEQYF
>TRBV27|NA|once|14|TRBJ2-1
TGTGCCAGCAGTCTCAGCGGACCTTACAATGAGCAGTTCTTC
CASSLSGPYNEQFF
>TRBV19|TRBD2|NA|14|TRBJ2-7
TGTGCCAGTAGCTACCGGGGGGAAACCTACGAGCAGTACTTC
CASSYRGETYEQYF
>TRBV11-2|NA|NA|15|TRBJ2-2
TGTGCCAGCAGGCCAGACTCCTTGGGGGCCGGGGAGCTGTTTTTT
CASRPDSLGAGELFF
>TRBV7-8|NA|NA|13|TRBJ1-1
TGTGCCAGCAGCTTGGCGCTGAACACTGAAGCTTTCTTT
CASSLALNTEAFF
>TRBV27|NA|once|12|TRBJ1-6
TGTGCCAGCAGGGACCTGGGGTCACCCCTCCACTTT
CASRDLGSPLHF
>TRBV5-8|TRBD1|once|16|TRBJ1-1
TGTGCCAGCAGCTCACCAAGACAGGGGGCGTATACTGAAGCTTTCTTT
CASSSPRQGAYTEAFF
>TRBV10-1|TRBD1|few|15|TRBJ1-6
TGCGCCAGCAGTGACCGGACAGGGATGAATTCACCCCTCCACTTT
CASSDRTGMNSPLHF
>TRBV6-5|NA|NA|16|TRBJ1-2
TGTGCCAGCAGTTACCGAATCTCCGGGGCTGGCTATGGCTACACCTTC
CASSYRISGAGYGYTF
>TRBV11-1|TRBD2|NA|14|TRBJ2-7
TGTGCCAGCAGCTTGGGCGGGGGGTCCTACGAGCAGTACTTC
CASSLGGGSYEQYF
>TRBV6-5|NA|NA|13|TRBJ1-2
TGTGCCACCTATTCGACGGTGAACTATGGCTACACCTTC
CATYSTVNYGYTF
>TRBV2|TRBD1|NA|16|TRBJ1-5
TGTGCCAGCAGTCAATCAGGGGGTAGAAGCAATCAGCCCCAGCATTTT
CASSQSGGRSNQPQHF
>TRBV7-9|NA|NA|16|TRBJ2-5
TGTGCCAGCAGCTTATTTAATTGGGCCGAGCAAGAGACCCAGTACTTC
CASSLFNWAEQETQYF
>TRBV15|NA|NA|14|TRBJ1-5
TGTGCCACCAGCAGAGATCGGTCTAATCAGCCCCAGCATTTT
CATSRDRSNQPQHF
>TRBV3-1/TRBV3-2|TRBD2|NA|19|TRBJ2-5
TGTGCCAGCAGCCAAGAGACAGTTGTTCTAGCGGGAGTGATGGAGACCCAGTACTTC
CASSQETVVLAGVMETQYF
>TRBV28|NA|once|14|TRBJ2-7
TGTGCCAGCAGGCAGGGAGGAATCACCTACGAGCAGTACTTC
CASRQGGITYEQYF
>TRBV28|NA|NA|14|TRBJ1-4
TGTGCCAGCAGTTTAATGGGAGGGGGTGAAAAACTGTTTTTT
CASSLMGGGEKLFF
>TRBV7-8|NA|once|14|TRBJ2-2
TGTGCCAGCAGCTTAGCGGGGAACACCGGGGAGCTGTTTTTT
CASSLAGNTGELFF
>TRBV5-8|NA|NA|13|TRBJ1-1
TGTGCCAGCAGTTATACGGTAGACACTGAAGCTTTCTTT
CASSYTVDTEAFF
>TRBV5-5|TRBD2|few|15|TRBJ2-5
TGTGCCAGCAGCTTGGAGGGACTAGCGCAAGAGACCCAGTACTTC
CASSLEGLAQETQYF
>TRBV27|NA|NA|14|TRBJ2-7
TGTGCCAGCAGTATGGCAGGTTTATCCTACGAGCAGTACTTC
CASSMAGLSYEQYF
>TRBV4-1|NA|NA|15|TRBJ1-4
TGCGCCAGCAGCTCGGCATGGGCATCTAATGAAAAACTGTTTTTT
CASSSAWASNEKLFF
>TRBV19|TRBD1|once|15|TRBJ1-5
TGTGCCAGTAGTATAGGGACAGGCGGTAGTGGGCCCCAGCATTTT
CASSIGTGGSGPQHF
>TRBV5-1|NA|once|16|TRBJ2-1
TGCGCCAGCAGCTTGATTCTTGGTGGGCGGAACAATGAGCAGTTCTTC
CASSLILGGRNNEQFF
>TRBV11-2|NA|NA|14|TRBJ2-7
TGTGCCAGCAGCCCCGGGACGGGGGCCTACGAGCAGTACTTC
CASSPGTGAYEQYF
>TRBV19|NA|NA|13|TRBJ1-2
TGTGCCAGTAGCCCGGGGTATAACTATGGCTACACCTTC
CASSPGYNYGYTF
>TRBV2|NA|NA|13|TRBJ1-1
TGTGCCAACCGGATAGGGTTGAACACTGAAGCTTTCTTT
CANRIGLNTEAFF
>TRBV3-1/TRBV3-2|NA|NA|15|TRBJ2-1
TGTGCCAGCAGCCAATTCCGGACAGCCCCCAATGAGCAGTTCTTC
CASSQFRTAPNEQFF
>TRBV6-5|NA|NA|15|TRBJ1-6
TGTGCCAGCAGTCCCCCAACAGGGTATAATTCACCCCTCCACTTT
CASSPPTGYNSPLHF
>TRBV7-8|NA|once|11|TRBJ2-7
TGTGCCAGCAGCCCGTCCTGGGAGCAGTACTTC
CASSPSWEQYF
>TRBV5-8|NA|NA|14|TRBJ1-5
TGTGCCAGCAGCCGAGACAGGAATAATCAGCCCCAGCATTTT
CASSRDRNNQPQHF
>TRBV30|NA|NA|11|TRBJ2-6
TGTGCCTGGGGCCCCAACGACGTCCTGACTTTC
CAWGPNDVLTF
>TRBV7-9|TRBD1|NA|15|TRBJ1-3
TGTGCCAGCAGCCCGACAGGGAGCTCTGGAAACACCATATATTTT
CASSPTGSSGNTIYF
>TRBV27|NA|NA|17|TRBJ2-1
TGTGCCAGCAGTTTGGAGGCTTGGACAGCGAGGTACAATGAGCAGTTCTTC
CASSLEAWTARYNEQFF
>TRBV11-2|TRBD2|NA|16|TRBJ2-3
TGTGCCAGCAGCTCGCCTAGCGGGGGCCACACAGATACGCAGTATTTT
CASSSPSGGHTDTQYF
>TRBV27|NA|NA|16|TRBJ1-5
TGTGCCAGCAGTCCCTGGGGGGGGCGAGGCAATCAGCCCCAGCATTTT
CASSPWGGRGNQPQHF
>TRBV14|NA|NA|12|TRBJ2-2
TGTGCCAGCAGCCGAGGGACCGGGGAGCTGTTTTTT
CASSRGTGELFF
>TRBV4-1|NA|NA|16|TRBJ2-5
TGCGCCAGCAGCCCCTCCGGGACACCCAAACAAGAGACCCAGTACTTC
CASSPSGTPKQETQYF
>TRBV4-1|TRBD2|NA|18|TRBJ2-7
TGCGCCAGCAGCCAAGCGCCCGGGACTAGCGGGACCTTCTACGAGCAGTACTTC
CASSQAPGTSGTFYEQYF
>TRBV12-3/TRBV12-4|TRBD1|NA|13|TRBJ1-2
TGTGCCAGCAGTCCTACAGGGGATCGTGGCTACACCTTC
CASSPTGDRGYTF
>TRBV19|TRBD1|NA|15|TRBJ2-5
TGTGCCAGTAGTTCACAGGGGGGTTTCCAAGAGACCCAGTACTTC
CASSSQGGFQETQYF
>TRBV30|NA|NA|16|TRBJ2-6
TGTGCCTGGAGTGTAGGGCTTAACTCTGGGGCCAACGTCCTGACTTTC
CAWSVGLNSGANVLTF
>TRBV5-1|TRBD1|NA|14|TRBJ2-5
TGCGCCAGCAATACGCAGGGGGCAATGGAGACCCAGTACTTC
CASNTQGAMETQYF
>TRBV4-2|TRBD2|NA|15|TRBJ2-1
TGTGCCAGCAGCCCGGGACTAGCGGAATACAATGAGCAGTTCTTC
CASSPGLAEYNEQFF
>TRBV27|NA|NA|15|TRBJ1-2
TGTGCCAGCAGCATTATCCCGGGTTTAGGGTATGGCTACACCTTC
CASSIIPGLGYGYTF
>TRBV18|NA|NA|14|TRBJ2-7
TGTGCCAGCTCACCCTACCATGGACGGTCCGAGCAGTACTTC
CASSPYHGRSEQYF